Following are 26 T cell receptor beta chains from one sample sequenced in a study of T cells after yellow fever vaccination. One entry per CDR3 protein, called by TCRdb with MiXCR from the 5' RACE reads. The table has about 360,000 distinct CDR3 sequences, roughly 6.2% seen once; the top ten hold approximately 16%. This specimen was PBMCs, taken 5 days after the yellow fever booster vaccination. All receptors derive from a man in his thirties or forties who received the YFV17D yellow fever vaccine.

The rearrangement uses TRBV20-1 and TRBJ2-7; a weak D match, TRBD2 (5 bases). This CDR3 is built from 13 residues. Germline V gives CDR1 DFQATT, CDR2 SNEGSKA (reference sequence). The V gene lost 3 bases and the J gene lost 6 bases, with 15 bases spanning the gap. CDR3 residues: CSASTGLGGEQYF. CDR3 nucleotide sequence: TGCAGTGCTAGTACCGGGCTAGGAGGCGAGCAGTACTTC.

This clonotype was observed many times. The rearrangement links TRBV29-1 to TRBJ1-2; no firm D call. Trimming left V 7 bases short and J 6 bases short, with 15 bases between. This CDR3 is 12 amino acids long. Germline lookup yields CDR1 SQVTM and CDR2 ANQGSEA. The chain's CDR3 is CSAHSPKNGYTF. The CDR3 bases are TGCAGCGCTCATTCTCCAAAAAATGGCTACACCTTC.

This clonotype was recorded many times. This CDR3 is CASQGVGAMRENIQYF. As DNA, the CDR3 is TGTGCCAGCCAAGGGGTCGGCGCCATGAGGGAAAACATTCAGTACTTC. The V gene is TRBV7-9, the J gene TRBJ2-4, with D perhaps being TRBD1 or TRBD2 (5 bases each). V was trimmed by 8 bases and J by 5 bases, leaving 22 bases between them. This CDR3 region has 16 residues. Germline assignment: CDR1 SEHNR and CDR2 FQNEAQ (reference sequence).

This clonotype turned up a few times. The rearrangement uses TRBV7-2 and TRBJ2-1, with TRBD2 identical over 14 bases. There are 17 residues in the CDR3. Losses at the gene ends were 5 bases for V and 4 bases for J; bases not matched to a gene: 7. Germline V CDR1 and CDR2: SGHTA, FQGNSA. CDR3 DNA: TGTGCCAGCAGCCAGGGACTAGCGGGAGATGGATACAATGAGCAGTTCTTC. Translating it yields CASSQGLAGDGYNEQFF.

Ten or more counts support this clonotype. This chain uses TRBV5-6 with TRBJ2-1; possible D gene TRBD2, 5 bases. V shed 4 bases and J shed 2 bases, with 10 bases lying between them. Germline assignment: CDR1 SGHDT and CDR2 YYEEEE. This CDR3 is 14 amino acids long. The CDR3 bases are TGTGCCAGCAGCCGCCTTAGCGCCTACAATGAGCAGTTCTTC. It encodes CASSRLSAYNEQFF.

This clonotype was counted many times. The J gene is TRBJ2-1, the V gene TRBV7-2; D is possibly TRBD1 or TRBD2 (5 bases each). The V end lost 7 bases, the J end lost 6 bases, and 16 bases lay between the germline ends. The CDR3 is 14 residues long. Germline-derived CDR1 and CDR2 are SGHTA and FQGNSA. The CDR3 region has the DNA TGTGCCAGCACGTGGGGGAGTAGAAGCAATGAGCAGTTCTTC. The encoded protein is CASTWGSRSNEQFF.

This clonotype was picked up a small number of times. The rearrangement links TRBV29-1 to TRBJ2-1; possible D gene TRBD2, 6 bases. Trimming removed 7 bases at V and 0 bases at J, with 16 bases between. There are 15 residues in the CDR3. Germline assignment: CDR1 SQVTM and CDR2 ANQGSEA. CDR3 DNA sequence: TGCAGCGGTTCTTCGGGACTCAGCTCCTACAATGAGCAGTTCTTC. Translation gives CSGSSGLSSYNEQFF.

The chain carries TRBV7-2 and TRBJ2-5; the match to TRBD2 covers 11 bases. This CDR3 region has 16 residues. Germline V gene lookup returns CDR1 SGHTA and CDR2 FQGNSA. Trimming removed 5 bases from V and 5 bases from J; junction bases left unmatched: 10. DNA of the CDR3: TGTGCCAGCAGCACCAATCTAGCGGGAGGCTGGGAGACCCAGTACTTC. This sequence encodes CASSTNLAGGWETQYF.

This sequence joins TRBV7-2 and TRBJ2-2; D is undetermined. V lost 1 base and J 8 bases, leaving 14 bases between the germline ends. The length of the CDR3 is 15 residues. CDR1 is SGHTA, CDR2 FQGNSA, per germline. The CDR3 nucleotides read TGTGCCAGCAGCTTAGGAGTGGGCTTTTCGGGGGAGCTGTTTTTT. It specifies CASSLGVGFSGELFF.

Ten or more counts support this clonotype. V usage is TRBV7-9 and J usage is TRBJ2-1; weak D call: TRBD2 (6 bases). The length of the CDR3 is 16 residues. V was clipped by 2 bases and J by 6 bases, with 17 bases between them. Germline CDR1 is SEHNR and CDR2 is FQNEAQ (reference sequence). The CDR3 coding sequence is TGTGCCAGCAGCTTATCTCTCCTTGAGGGAGGCAATGAGCAGTTCTTC. Amino acids: CASSLSLLEGGNEQFF.

This chain uses TRBV20-1 with TRBJ2-5; TRBD2 matches 9 bases. This CDR3 spans 14 amino acids. The germline V gene has CDR1 DFQATT and CDR2 SNEGSKA (reference sequence). V lost 6 bases and J lost 4; bases outside the gene matches: 9. The CDR3 bases are TGCAGTGCCCCCACCCAGCGGGGGGTAGAGACCCAGTACTTC. This gives the protein CSAPTQRGVETQYF.

V gene TRBV5-6 combines with J gene TRBJ2-3, with D unresolved. Germline V lookup: CDR1 SGHDT, CDR2 YYEEEE. V dropped 2 bases and J dropped 1 base, with 8 bases sitting between them. CDR3 length: 14 amino acids. The CDR3 DNA is TGTGCCAGCAGCTTCTGGCAGGGCACAGATACGCAGTATTTT. It codes for CASSFWQGTDTQYF.

The CDR3 reads CSARDGWGGAGYNEQFF. Here the CDR3 DNA reads TGCAGTGCTAGAGACGGATGGGGCGGGGCGGGCTACAATGAGCAGTTCTTC. V gene TRBV20-1 combines with J gene TRBJ2-1, with a weak D call TRBD2 (6 bases). Germline V gene lookup returns CDR1 DFQATT and CDR2 SNEGSKA (reference sequence). V dropped 0 bases and J dropped 3 bases, with 18 bases sitting between them. The CDR3 covers 17 residues.

The table lists this clonotype with a few counts. The gene calls are TRBV7-2 and TRBJ2-3; 8 nucleotides match TRBD2. Germline values: CDR1 SGHTA, CDR2 FQGNSA. The trim removed 5 bases at V and 8 bases at J, leaving 15 bases unmatched. The CDR3 is 16 amino acids. The CDR3 reads CASSPSLGSGRGTQYF. The CDR3 DNA follows: TGTGCCAGCAGCCCGAGCCTGGGGAGCGGGAGAGGTACGCAGTATTTT.

This clonotype was detected many times. This rearrangement joins TRBV6-4 to TRBJ2-2, with D maybe TRBD1 (5 bases). The CDR3 length is 14 residues. Trimming removed 3 bases from V and 1 base from J, with 6 bases in between. Looked up from germline, CDR1 is MRHNA and CDR2 is SNTAGT. CDR3 DNA sequence: TGTGCCAGCAGTGAGGACAAGAACACCGGGGAGCTGTTTTTT. Amino acid sequence: CASSEDKNTGELFF.

The table lists this clonotype with a few counts. This CDR3 reads CASSSPGLGKGYNEQFF. CDR3 in DNA: TGTGCCAGCAGCTCACCGGGACTGGGGAAGGGTTACAATGAGCAGTTCTTC. This chain links TRBV7-2 with TRBJ2-1; D is possibly TRBD2 (6 bases). The V end lost 4 bases, the J end lost 4 bases, and 20 bases lay between the germline ends. Germline V CDR1 and CDR2: SGHTA, FQGNSA. The CDR3 sequence is 17 residues long. Full variable domain (remainder filled in from reference TRBV7-2 and TRBJ2-1): GAGVSQSPSNKVTEKGKDVELRCDPISGHTALYWYRQSLGQGLEFLIYFQGNSAPDKSGLPSDRFSAERTGGSVSTLTIQRTQQEDSAVYLCASSSPGLGKGYNEQFFGPGTRLTVL.

This clonotype has just a few counts. V is TRBV20-1 and J is TRBJ2-5, with D perhaps matching TRBD1 (5 bases). V lost 6 bases, J lost 0 bases, and 17 bases lay in between. The CDR3 covers 15 residues. In germline, CDR1 is DFQATT, CDR2 SNEGSKA (reference sequence). CDR3 region: CSATGHPSHQETQYF. In DNA, the CDR3 is TGCAGTGCCACTGGACACCCATCTCACCAAGAGACCCAGTACTTC.

This clonotype was counted ten times or more. The gene calls are TRBV20-1 and TRBJ2-3, with 9 nucleotides matching TRBD1. From germline, CDR1 is DFQATT and CDR2 SNEGSKA (reference sequence). This CDR3 comprises 14 residues. Trimming cost V 6 bases and J 2 bases; bases outside gene matches: 6. CDR3 region: CSAERDRVTDTQYF. CDR3 nucleotide sequence: TGCAGTGCCGAACGGGACAGGGTCACAGATACGCAGTATTTT.

This clonotype was observed at least ten times. The J gene is TRBJ2-3, the V gene TRBV11-2, with 8 nucleotides matching TRBD2. CDR1 and CDR2 (germline): SGHAT, FQNNGV. The CDR3 sequence is 18 residues long. Trimming cost V 1 base and J 1 base; bases outside gene matches: 10. The CDR3 reads CASSLVSVLADRTDTQYF. The CDR3 DNA follows: TGTGCCAGCAGCTTAGTTTCAGTACTAGCGGACCGCACAGATACGCAGTATTTT.

The chain recombines TRBV5-4 with TRBJ2-5; D is possibly TRBD2 (8 bases). Germline values: CDR1 SGHNT, CDR2 YYREEE (reference sequence). This CDR3 is built from 14 residues. V shed 4 bases and J shed 5 bases, with 15 bases lying between them. The CDR3: CASSLREGAETQYF. CDR3 DNA sequence: TGTGCCAGCAGCCTCCGGGAGGGGGCTGAGACCCAGTACTTC.

The chain carries TRBV20-1 and TRBJ2-5, with 11 bases matching TRBD2. This CDR3 spans 15 amino acids. Germline V CDR1 and CDR2: DFQATT, SNEGSKA (reference sequence). J was trimmed by 3 bases and V by 6 bases; bases with no gene match: 9. The CDR3 loop reads CSAEMVSGGEETQYF. The CDR3, as DNA: TGCAGTGCCGAGATGGTTAGCGGGGGGGAAGAGACCCAGTACTTC.

This clonotype was counted ten times or more. The chain couples TRBV19 to TRBJ2-5; D not resolved. The germline V gene has CDR1 LNHDA and CDR2 SQIVND (reference sequence). V was trimmed by 11 bases and J by 3 bases, leaving 22 bases between them. CDR3 length: 15 amino acids. The CDR3 protein is CAGCSCGPLKETQYF. The CDR3 DNA is TGTGCCGGTTGTAGTTGCGGCCCCCTAAAAGAGACCCAGTACTTC.

On this clonotype itself: This may be a read error, as it is one base from a much larger clone. The J gene is TRBJ2-1, the V gene TRBV29-1; unclear D gene. The CDR3 runs to 11 residues. The germline gives CDR1 SQVTM, CDR2 ANQGSEA. The CDR3 DNA reads as TGCAGCGTCCGAACCTACAATGAGCAGCTCTTC. Translating gives CSVRTYNEQLF.

This chain connects TRBV20-1 to TRBJ1-2, with 11 positions matching TRBD1. Germline-derived CDR1 and CDR2 are DFQATT and SNEGSKA (reference sequence). V lost 8 bases to trimming and J lost 2 bases; unmatched junction nucleotides: 4. The CDR3 runs 13 residues. The CDR3 DNA sequence: TGCAGTACTCGGACAGGGGGCAACTATGGCTACACCTTC. This sequence encodes CSTRTGGNYGYTF.

The chain recombines TRBV4-3 with TRBJ1-4; TRBD1 matches 7 bases. Per germline, CDR1 LGHNA and CDR2 YSLEER. The CDR3 runs 16 residues. V lost 1 base to trimming and J lost 3 bases; unmatched junction nucleotides: 5. CDR3 region: CASSQAPTGPNEKLFF. Written as DNA, the CDR3 is TGCGCCAGCAGCCAAGCTCCGACAGGGCCTAATGAAAAACTGTTTTTT.

This clonotype has more than one count but fewer than ten. As DNA, the CDR3 is TGTGCCTGGAGTGTACTTTTTGGAGGCGGAGAGACCCAGTACTTC. As protein: CAWSVLFGGGETQYF. The chain has TRBV30 and TRBJ2-5; possible D gene TRBD2, 5 bases. Per germline, CDR1 GTSNPN and CDR2 SVGIG (reference sequence). This CDR3 has 15 residues. The V gene lost 0 bases and the J gene lost 4 bases, with 15 bases spanning the gap.